This T cell receptor (beta chain) derives from a study of OX40 agonist ivuxolimab in advanced cancers. The protocol was immunoSEQ multiplex PCR, while the TCRdb copy is restricted to in-frame clones and leaves out a portion. The sample lists tens of thousands of clones; around 85% were seen once. Germline values: CDR1 KGHSH, CDR2 LQKENI. The ends lost 2 bases at V and 8 bases at J; junction bases unmatched: 18. The CDR3 contains 18 residues. Here the sequenced sample was CD4+ or CD8+ T cells sorted from blood, taken in a trial of the OX40 agonist ivuxolimab. The TCR sequence derives from an adult with an advanced solid tumor such as melanoma, head and neck, liver or kidney cancer. This chain links TRBV18 with TRBJ2-1, with 7 positions matching TRBD2. The CDR3 region has the DNA TGTGCCAGCTCACCAACCATAGGGACTACATACACTAGGGATGAGCAGTTCTTC. It yields the protein CASSPTIGTTYTRDEQFF.